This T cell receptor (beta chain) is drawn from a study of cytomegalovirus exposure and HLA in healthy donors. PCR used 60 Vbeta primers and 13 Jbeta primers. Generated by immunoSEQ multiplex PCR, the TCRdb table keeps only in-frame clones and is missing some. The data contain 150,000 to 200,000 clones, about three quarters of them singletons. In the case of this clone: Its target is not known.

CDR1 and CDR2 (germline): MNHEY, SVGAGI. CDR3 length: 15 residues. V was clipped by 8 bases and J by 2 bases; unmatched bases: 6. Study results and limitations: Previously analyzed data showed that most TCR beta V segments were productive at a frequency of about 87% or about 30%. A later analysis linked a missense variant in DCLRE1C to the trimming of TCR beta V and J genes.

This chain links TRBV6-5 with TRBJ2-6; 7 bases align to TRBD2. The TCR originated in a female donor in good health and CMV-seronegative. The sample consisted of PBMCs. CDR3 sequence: CASQIAGAGANVLTF. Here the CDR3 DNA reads TGTGCCAGCCAAATCGCGGGGGCTGGGGCCAACGTCCTGACTTTC.